This TCR beta chain was identified in a study of blood T cell repertoires in COVID-19. The CDR3 length is 15 residues. In germline, CDR1 is MNHEY, CDR2 SVGAGI. V was pared by 6 bases and J by 4 bases, with 8 bases of the junction left unmatched. Profiled with immunoSEQ multiplex PCR; TCRdb holds only in-frame clones, not every one. The sample lists some 500,000 clones, about 88% occurring once. Sequenced sample: peripheral blood. V usage is TRBV6-5 and J usage is TRBJ1-5, with TRBD1 matching 8 bases. The TCR was taken from a woman aged 50 to 60 with COVID-19, enrolled during active disease. CDR3 DNA sequence: TGTGCCAGCAGCCAGGACAGGGAAAGGAATCAGCCCCAGCATTTT. Translation gives CASSQDRERNQPQHF.